The 5 T cell receptor beta chains below all came from one sample that was sequenced in a study of shared clonotypes between healthy human individuals. Using immunoSEQ multiplex PCR, the repertoire was profiled, and TCRdb retains in-frame clones only, with some absent. Seen here are about 1.5 million clones, 98% observed once, and the top ten hold roughly 0.4%. The sample taken for sequencing was naive CD4+ T cells sorted from blood. The subset was: CD45RA+ positively selected. The receptors were gathered from a man between 25 and 39 years old in good health.

There are a few counts of this clone. V gene TRBV19 combines with J gene TRBJ2-7; tentatively, D is TRBD2 (6 bases). CDR1 is LNHDA, CDR2 SQIVND, per germline (reference sequence). CDR3 length: 13 amino acids. V gave up 1 base and J gave up 7 bases, with 11 bases separating them. This chain's CDR3 is CASSIAGAWEQYF. CDR3 nucleotides: TGTGCCAGTAGTATAGCGGGAGCCTGGGAGCAGTACTTC.

This clone was observed once. The rearrangement links TRBV7-6 to TRBJ2-1; D unclear. Trimming removed 2 bases at V and 8 bases at J, with 10 bases between. The CDR3 length is 13 residues. Germline CDR1 reads SGHVS; CDR2 reads FNYEAQ. The chain's CDR3 is CASSLSPAYEQFF. The DNA for the CDR3 is TGTGCCAGCAGCTTAAGTCCCGCCTATGAGCAGTTCTTC. The variable domain in full, with the rest retrieved from reference TRBV7-6 and TRBJ2-1, is GAGVSQSPRYKVTKRGQDVALRCDPISGHVSLYWYRQALGQGPEFLTYFNYEAQQDKSGLPNDRFSAERPEGSISTLTIQRTEQRDSAMYRCASSLSPAYEQFFGPGTRLTVL.

The DNA for the CDR3 is TGTGCCTGGAGTGTACGTGGGGGAGTAAGTCAGCCCCAGCATTTT. This sequence encodes CAWSVRGGVSQPQHF. The chain links TRBV30 to TRBJ1-5; a weak D match, TRBD1 (5 bases). The CDR3 has 15 residues. Between the trimmed V and J ends, which lost 0 bases and 6 bases, there was a span of 15 bases. Germline V CDR1 and CDR2: GTSNPN, SVGIG (reference sequence).

This chain connects TRBV4-1 to TRBJ2-2, with 7 bases that match TRBD2. V lost 0 bases and J lost 1; bases outside the gene matches: 2. Per the germline V gene, CDR1 is MGHRA and CDR2 is YSYEKL. This CDR3 is built from 16 residues. CDR3 sequence (DNA): TGCGCCAGCAGCCAAGAGGCTAGCGGGAACACCGGGGAGCTGTTTTTT. Residues: CASSQEASGNTGELFF.

The chain combines TRBV27 with TRBJ1-2; 9 bases are shared with TRBD1. Germline CDR1 reads MNHEY; CDR2 reads SMNVEV (reference sequence). This CDR3 is 13 amino acids long. The J segment lost 8 bases and the V segment lost 5 bases, leaving 6 bases of the junction unmatched. The CDR3 protein is CASSLQGALGYTF. The DNA of the CDR3 is TGTGCCAGCAGTCTACAGGGGGCGTTGGGCTACACCTTC.